The clone carrying this T cell receptor (beta chain) was seen just once. Antigen: not known. This entry belongs to a study of cytomegalovirus exposure and HLA in healthy donors. Study-level points and caveats: The dataset shows that most TCR sequences were rare, while some public TCRs occurred in many donors.

Germline CDR1 reads LNHDA; CDR2 reads SQIVND (reference sequence). CDR3 length equals 14 residues. The ends were cut back, 3 bases at V and 3 bases at J, with 11 bases in the middle. Measured with immunoSEQ multiplex PCR; TCRdb has only the in-frame clones, and not every one. The sample lists 300,000 to 400,000 clones; around 90% were seen once. Sequencing input: PBMCs. This chain joins TRBV19 and TRBJ2-5; possibly TRBD2 for D (6 bases). This clonotype was obtained from a man under 40 in good health and CMV-seronegative. The CDR3 reads CASSIWRGEETQYF. The CDR3 DNA reads as TGTGCCAGTAGTATCTGGAGGGGCGAAGAGACCCAGTACTTC.